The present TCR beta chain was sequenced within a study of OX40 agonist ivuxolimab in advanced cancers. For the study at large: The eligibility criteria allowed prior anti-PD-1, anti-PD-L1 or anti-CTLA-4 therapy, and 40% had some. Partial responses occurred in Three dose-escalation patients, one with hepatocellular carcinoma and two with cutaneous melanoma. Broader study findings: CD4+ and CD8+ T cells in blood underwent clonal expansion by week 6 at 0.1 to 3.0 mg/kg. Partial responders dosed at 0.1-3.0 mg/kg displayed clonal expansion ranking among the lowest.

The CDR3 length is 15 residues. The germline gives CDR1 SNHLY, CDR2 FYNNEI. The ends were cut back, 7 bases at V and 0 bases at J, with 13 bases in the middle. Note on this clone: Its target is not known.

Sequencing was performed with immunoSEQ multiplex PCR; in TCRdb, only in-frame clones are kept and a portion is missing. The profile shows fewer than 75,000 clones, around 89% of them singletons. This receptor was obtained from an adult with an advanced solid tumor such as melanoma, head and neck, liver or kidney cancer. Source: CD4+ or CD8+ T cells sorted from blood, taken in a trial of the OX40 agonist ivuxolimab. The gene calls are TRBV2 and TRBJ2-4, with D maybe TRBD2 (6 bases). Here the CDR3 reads CASTEGGVAKNIQYF. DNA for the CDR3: TGTGCCAGCACGGAGGGCGGGGTAGCCAAAAACATTCAGTACTTC.